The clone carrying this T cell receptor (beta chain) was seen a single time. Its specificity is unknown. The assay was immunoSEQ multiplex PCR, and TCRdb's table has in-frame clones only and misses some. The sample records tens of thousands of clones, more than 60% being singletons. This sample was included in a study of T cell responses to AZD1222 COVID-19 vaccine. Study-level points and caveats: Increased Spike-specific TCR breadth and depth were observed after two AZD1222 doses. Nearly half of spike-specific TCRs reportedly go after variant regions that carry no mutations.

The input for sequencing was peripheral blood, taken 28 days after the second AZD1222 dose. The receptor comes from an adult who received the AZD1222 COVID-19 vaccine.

The CDR3 DNA follows: TGCAGCGGCTTCCCGGGACAGGGGGAAGCTTTCTTT. Residues: CSGFPGQGEAFF. The genes are TRBV29-1 and TRBJ1-1, with 10 bases aligning to TRBD1. The V segment lost 7 bases and the J segment 8 bases; nucleotides outside the gene matches: 7. Germline CDR1 and CDR2: SQVTM and ANQGSEA. This CDR3 contains 12 residues.